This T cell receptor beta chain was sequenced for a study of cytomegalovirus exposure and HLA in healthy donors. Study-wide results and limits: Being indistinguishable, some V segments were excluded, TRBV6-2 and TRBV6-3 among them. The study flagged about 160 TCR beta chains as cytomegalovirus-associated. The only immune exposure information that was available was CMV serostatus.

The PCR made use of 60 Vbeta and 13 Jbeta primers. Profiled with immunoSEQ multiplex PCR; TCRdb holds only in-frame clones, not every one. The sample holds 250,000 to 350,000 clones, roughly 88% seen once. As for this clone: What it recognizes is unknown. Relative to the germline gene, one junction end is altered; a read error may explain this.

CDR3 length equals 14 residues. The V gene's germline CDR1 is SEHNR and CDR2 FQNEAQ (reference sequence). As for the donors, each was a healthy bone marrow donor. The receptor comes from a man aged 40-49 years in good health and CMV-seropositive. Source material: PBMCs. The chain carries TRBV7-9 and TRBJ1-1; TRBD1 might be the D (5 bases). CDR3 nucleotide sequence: TGTTCCAGCAGCCCTGCGGGGGGGAGAGCTGAAGCTTTCTTT. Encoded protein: CSSSPAGGRAEAFF.